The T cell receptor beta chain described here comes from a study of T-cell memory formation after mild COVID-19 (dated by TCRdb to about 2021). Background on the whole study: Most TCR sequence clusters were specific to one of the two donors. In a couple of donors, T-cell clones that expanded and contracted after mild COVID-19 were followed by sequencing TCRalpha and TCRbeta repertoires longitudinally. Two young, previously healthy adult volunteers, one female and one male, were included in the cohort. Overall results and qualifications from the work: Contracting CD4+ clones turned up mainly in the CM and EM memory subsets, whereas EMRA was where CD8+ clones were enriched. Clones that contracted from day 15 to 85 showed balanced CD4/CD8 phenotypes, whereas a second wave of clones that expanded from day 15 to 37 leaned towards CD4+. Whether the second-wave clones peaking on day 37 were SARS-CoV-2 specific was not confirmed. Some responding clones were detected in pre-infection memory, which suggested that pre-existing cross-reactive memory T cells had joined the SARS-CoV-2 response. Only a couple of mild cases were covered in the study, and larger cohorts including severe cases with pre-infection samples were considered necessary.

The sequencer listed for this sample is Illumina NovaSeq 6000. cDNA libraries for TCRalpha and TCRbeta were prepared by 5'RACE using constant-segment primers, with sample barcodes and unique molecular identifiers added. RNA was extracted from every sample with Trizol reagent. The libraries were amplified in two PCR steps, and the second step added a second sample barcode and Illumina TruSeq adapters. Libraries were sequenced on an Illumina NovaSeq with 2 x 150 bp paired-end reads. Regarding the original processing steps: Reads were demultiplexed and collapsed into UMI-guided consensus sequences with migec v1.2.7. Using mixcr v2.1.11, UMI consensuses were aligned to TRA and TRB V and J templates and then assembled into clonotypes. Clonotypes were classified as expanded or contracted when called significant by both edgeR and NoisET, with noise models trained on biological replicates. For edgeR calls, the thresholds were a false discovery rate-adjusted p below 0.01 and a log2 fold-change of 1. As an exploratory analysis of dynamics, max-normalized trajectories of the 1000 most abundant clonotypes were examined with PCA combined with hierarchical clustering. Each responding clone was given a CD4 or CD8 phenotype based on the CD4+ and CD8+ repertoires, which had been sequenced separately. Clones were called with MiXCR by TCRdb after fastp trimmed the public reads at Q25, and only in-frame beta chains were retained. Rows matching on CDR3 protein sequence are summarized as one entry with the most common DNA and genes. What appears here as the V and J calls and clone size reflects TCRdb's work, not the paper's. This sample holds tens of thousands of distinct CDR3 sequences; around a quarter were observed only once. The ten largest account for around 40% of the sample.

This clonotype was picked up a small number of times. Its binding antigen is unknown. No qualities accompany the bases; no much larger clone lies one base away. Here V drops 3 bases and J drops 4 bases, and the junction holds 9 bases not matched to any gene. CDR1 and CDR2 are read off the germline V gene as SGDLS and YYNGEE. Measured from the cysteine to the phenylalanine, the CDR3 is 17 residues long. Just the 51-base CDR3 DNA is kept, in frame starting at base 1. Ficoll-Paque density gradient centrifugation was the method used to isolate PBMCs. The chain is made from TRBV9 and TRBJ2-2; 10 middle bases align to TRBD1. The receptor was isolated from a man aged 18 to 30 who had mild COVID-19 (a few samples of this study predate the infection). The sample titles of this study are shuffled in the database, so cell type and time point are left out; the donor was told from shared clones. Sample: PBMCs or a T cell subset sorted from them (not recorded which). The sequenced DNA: TGTGCCAGCAGCGCCCCAGAGACAGGGGGCAGCACCGGGGAGCTGTTTTTT. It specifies CASSAPETGGSTGELFF. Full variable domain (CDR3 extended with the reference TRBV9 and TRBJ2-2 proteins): DSGVTQTPKHLITATGQRVTLRCSPRSGDLSVYWYQQSLDQGLQFLIQYYNGEERAKGNILERFSAQQFPDLHSELNLSSLELGDSALYFCASSAPETGGSTGELFFGEGSRLTVL.